This T cell receptor beta chain was recovered during a study of T cells after yellow fever vaccination. Remarks on this clonotype: Antigen: not known.

CDR1 SGDLS and CDR2 YYNGEE come from the germline V gene. After removal of 5 bases from V and 2 bases from J, the junction contained 5 bases not matched to a gene. The CDR3 has 15 amino acids. Study-wide results and limits: Researchers noted that a small share of clonotypes showed up in both CD4 and CD8 compartments.

Making TCR cDNA involved 5'RACE template switching, which added UMIs and a universal primer site. TCRdb re-analysed the 5' RACE reads in MiXCR, keeping a single row per CDR3 protein. Among approximately 120,000 distinct CDR3 sequences listed, over 8% were seen once. The sequence came from a young man who received the YFV17D yellow fever vaccine. Sequenced here: CD8+ T cells sorted from PBMCs, sampled on the day of the yellow fever booster vaccination. This chain connects TRBV9 to TRBJ2-2; 8 bases are a match to TRBD1. CDR3 protein: CASRRTGSNTGELFF. In nucleotides, the CDR3 is TGTGCCAGCAGACGGACAGGGTCAAACACCGGGGAGCTGTTTTTT.